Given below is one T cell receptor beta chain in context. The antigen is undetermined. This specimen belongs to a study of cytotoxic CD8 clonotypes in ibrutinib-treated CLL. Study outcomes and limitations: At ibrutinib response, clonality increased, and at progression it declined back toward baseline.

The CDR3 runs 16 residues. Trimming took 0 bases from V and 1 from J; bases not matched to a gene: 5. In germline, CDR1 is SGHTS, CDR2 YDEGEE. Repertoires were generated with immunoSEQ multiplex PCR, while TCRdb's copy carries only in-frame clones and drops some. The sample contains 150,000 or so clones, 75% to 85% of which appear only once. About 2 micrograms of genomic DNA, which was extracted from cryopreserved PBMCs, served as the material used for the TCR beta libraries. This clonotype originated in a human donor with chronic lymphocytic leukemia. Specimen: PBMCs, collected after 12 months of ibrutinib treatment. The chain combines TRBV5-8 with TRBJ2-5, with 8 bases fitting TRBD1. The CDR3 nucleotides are TGTGCCAGCAGCTTGGGTGTGGACAGGGTCCAAGAGACCCAGTACTTC. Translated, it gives CASSLGVDRVQETQYF.